The T cell receptor beta chain under discussion was sequenced for a study of CD4 T cells in relation to SARS-CoV-2 and coronaviruses. About the study: After 10 days of antigen culture, PBMC TCR beta CDR3s were sequenced.

The unexposed donors gave CD4+ T cells in about 2011-2019, prior to COVID-19. After ten to eleven days of culture, CD4+ T cells were isolated. The V gene's germline CDR1 is SGHVS and CDR2 FNYEAQ. Trimming cost V 6 bases and J 5 bases, with 19 bases left between them. CDR3 length: 15 residues. Profiling relied on immunoSEQ multiplex PCR, and the TCRdb table lists in-frame clones only, not all of them. The sample records around 24,000 clones, around 76% being singletons. Of note for this clone: What it binds is unknown.

The chain joins TRBV7-6 to TRBJ2-5, with D perhaps being TRBD1 or TRBD2 (5 bases each). This TCR was sampled from a human donor in good health. The sample was CD4+ T cells from PBMCs, cultured in vitro. This CDR3 reads CASSPGARVGETQYF. The CDR3 bases are TGTGCCAGCAGTCCCGGGGCCAGGGTAGGCGAGACCCAGTACTTC.